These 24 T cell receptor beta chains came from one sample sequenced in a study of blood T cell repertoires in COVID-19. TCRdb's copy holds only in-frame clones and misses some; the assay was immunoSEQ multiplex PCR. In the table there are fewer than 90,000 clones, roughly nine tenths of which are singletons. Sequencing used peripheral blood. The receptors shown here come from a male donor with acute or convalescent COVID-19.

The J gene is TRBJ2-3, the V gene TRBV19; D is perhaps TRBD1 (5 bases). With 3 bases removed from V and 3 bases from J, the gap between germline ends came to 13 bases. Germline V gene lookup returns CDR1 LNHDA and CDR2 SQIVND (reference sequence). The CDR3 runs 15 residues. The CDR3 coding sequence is TGTGCCAGTAGTATTTCGGACACCGGGACAGATACGCAGTATTTT. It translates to CASSISDTGTDTQYF.

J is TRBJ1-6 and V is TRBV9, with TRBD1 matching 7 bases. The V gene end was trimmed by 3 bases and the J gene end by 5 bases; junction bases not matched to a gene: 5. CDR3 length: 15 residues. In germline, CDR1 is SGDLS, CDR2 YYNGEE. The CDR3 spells CASSAPDRDNSPLHF. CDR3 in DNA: TGTGCCAGCAGCGCCCCCGACAGGGATAATTCACCCCTCCACTTT.

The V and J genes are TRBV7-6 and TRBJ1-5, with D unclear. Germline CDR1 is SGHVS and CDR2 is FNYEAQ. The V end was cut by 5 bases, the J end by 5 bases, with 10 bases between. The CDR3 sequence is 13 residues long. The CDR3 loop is CASSPYQDQPQHF. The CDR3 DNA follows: TGTGCCAGCAGCCCATATCAGGATCAGCCCCAGCATTTT.

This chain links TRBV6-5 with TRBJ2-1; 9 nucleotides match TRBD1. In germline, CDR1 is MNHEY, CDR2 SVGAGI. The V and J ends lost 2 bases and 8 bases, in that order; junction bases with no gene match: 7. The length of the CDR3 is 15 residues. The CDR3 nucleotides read TGTGCCAGCAGTTACGGTCTGGACAGGGGTTATGAGCAGTTCTTC. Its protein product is CASSYGLDRGYEQFF.

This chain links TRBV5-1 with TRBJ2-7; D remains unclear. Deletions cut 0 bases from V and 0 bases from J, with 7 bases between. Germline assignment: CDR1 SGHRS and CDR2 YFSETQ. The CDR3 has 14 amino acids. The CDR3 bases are TGCGCCAGCAGCTTGGAACAGAGCTCCTACGAGCAGTACTTC. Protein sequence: CASSLEQSSYEQYF.

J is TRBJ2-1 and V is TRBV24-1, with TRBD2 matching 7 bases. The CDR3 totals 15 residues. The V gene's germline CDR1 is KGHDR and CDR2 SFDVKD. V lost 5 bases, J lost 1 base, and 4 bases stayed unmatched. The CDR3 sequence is CATSAPGGSYNEQFF. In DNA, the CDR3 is TGTGCCACCAGTGCCCCGGGGGGTTCCTACAATGAGCAGTTCTTC.

In nucleotides, the CDR3 is TGTGCCAGTAGTGGATCAGGGGGCATGAACACTGAAGCTTTCTTT. It codes for CASSGSGGMNTEAFF. The rearrangement uses TRBV19 and TRBJ1-1, with 8 bases matching TRBD1. J was trimmed by 0 bases and V by 5 bases; bases with no gene match: 5. CDR1 and CDR2 (germline): LNHDA, SQIVND (reference sequence). The CDR3 has 15 amino acids.

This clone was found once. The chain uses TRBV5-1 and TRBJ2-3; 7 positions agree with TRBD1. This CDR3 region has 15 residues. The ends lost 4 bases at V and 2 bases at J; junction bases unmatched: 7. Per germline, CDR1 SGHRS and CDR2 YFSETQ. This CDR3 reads CASSAGQANTDTQYF. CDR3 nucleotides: TGCGCCAGCAGCGCAGGACAGGCTAACACAGATACGCAGTATTTT.

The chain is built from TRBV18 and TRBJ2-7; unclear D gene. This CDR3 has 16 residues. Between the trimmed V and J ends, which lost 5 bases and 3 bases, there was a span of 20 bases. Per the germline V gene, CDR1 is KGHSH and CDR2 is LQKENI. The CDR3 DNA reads TGTGCCAGCTCATACCAATCTCTACGAAGTATCTACGAGCAGTACTTC. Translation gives CASSYQSLRSIYEQYF.

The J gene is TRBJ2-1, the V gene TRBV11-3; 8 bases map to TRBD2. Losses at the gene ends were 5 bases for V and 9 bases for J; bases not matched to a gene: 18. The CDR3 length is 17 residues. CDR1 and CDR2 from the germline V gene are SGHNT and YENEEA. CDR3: CASSPHPLPGGVVEQFF. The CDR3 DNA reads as TGTGCCAGCAGCCCCCACCCACTCCCCGGGGGGGTTGTTGAGCAGTTCTTC.

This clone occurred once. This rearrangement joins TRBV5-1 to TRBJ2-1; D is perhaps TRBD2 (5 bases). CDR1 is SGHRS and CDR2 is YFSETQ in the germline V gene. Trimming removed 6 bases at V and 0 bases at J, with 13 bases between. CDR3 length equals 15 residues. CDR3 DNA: TGCGCCAGCACCCGGGATTCCCCCTCCTACAATGAGCAGTTCTTC. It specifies CASTRDSPSYNEQFF. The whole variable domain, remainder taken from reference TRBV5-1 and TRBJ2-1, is KAGVTQTPRYLIKTRGQQVTLSCSPISGHRSVSWYQQTPGQGLQFLFEYFSETQRNKGNFPGRFSGRQFSNSRSEMNVSTLELGDSALYLCASTRDSPSYNEQFFGPGTRLTVL.

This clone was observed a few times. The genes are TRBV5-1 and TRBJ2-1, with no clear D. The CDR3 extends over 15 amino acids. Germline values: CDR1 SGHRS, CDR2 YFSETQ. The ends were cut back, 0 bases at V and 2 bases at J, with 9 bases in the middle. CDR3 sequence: CASSLAQVAYNEQFF. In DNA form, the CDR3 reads TGCGCCAGCAGCTTGGCCCAGGTAGCCTACAATGAGCAGTTCTTC.

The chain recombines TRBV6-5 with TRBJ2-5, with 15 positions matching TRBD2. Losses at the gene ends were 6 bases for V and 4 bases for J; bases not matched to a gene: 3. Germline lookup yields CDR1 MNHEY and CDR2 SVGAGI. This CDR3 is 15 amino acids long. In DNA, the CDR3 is TGTGCCAGCAGCGGACTAGCGGGGGGGGGAGAGACCCAGTACTTC. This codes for CASSGLAGGGETQYF.

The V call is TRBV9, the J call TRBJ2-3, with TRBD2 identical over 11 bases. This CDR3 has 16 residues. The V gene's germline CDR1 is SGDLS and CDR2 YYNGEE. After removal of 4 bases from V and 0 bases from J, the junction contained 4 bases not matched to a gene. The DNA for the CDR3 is TGTGCCAGCAGCTTTCGGACTAGCGGGAGCACAGATACGCAGTATTTT. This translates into CASSFRTSGSTDTQYF.

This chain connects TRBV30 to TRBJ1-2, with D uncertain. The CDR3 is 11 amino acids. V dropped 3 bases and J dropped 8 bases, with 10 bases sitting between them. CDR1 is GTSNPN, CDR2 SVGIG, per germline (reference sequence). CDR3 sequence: CAWSQSGGYTF. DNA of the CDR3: TGTGCCTGGAGCCAATCGGGGGGCTACACCTTC.

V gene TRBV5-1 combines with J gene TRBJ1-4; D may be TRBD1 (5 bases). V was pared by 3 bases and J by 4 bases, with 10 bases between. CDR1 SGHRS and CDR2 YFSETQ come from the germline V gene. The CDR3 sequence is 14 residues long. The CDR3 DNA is TGCGCCAGCAGCTCAGGGTTGAGTAATGAAAAACTGTTTTTT. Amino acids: CASSSGLSNEKLFF.

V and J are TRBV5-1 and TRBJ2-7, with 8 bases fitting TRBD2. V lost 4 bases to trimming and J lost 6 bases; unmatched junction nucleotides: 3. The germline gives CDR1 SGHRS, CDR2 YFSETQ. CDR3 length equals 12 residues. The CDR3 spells CASSTGTSEQYF. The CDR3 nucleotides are TGCGCCAGCAGCACCGGGACTAGCGAGCAGTACTTC.

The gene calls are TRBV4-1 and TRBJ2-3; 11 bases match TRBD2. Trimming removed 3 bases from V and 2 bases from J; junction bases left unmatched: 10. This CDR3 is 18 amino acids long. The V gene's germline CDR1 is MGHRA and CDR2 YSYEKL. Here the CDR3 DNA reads TGCGCCAGCAGCCATCCCCCAGTACTAGCGGGAGTCACAGATACGCAGTATTTT. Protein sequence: CASSHPPVLAGVTDTQYF.

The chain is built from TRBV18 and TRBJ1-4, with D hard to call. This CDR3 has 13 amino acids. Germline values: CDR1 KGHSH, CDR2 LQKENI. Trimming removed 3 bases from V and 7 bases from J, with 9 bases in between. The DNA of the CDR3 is TGTGCCAGCTCACCCCGGGAGGGTGAAAAACTGTTTTTT. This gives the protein CASSPREGEKLFF.

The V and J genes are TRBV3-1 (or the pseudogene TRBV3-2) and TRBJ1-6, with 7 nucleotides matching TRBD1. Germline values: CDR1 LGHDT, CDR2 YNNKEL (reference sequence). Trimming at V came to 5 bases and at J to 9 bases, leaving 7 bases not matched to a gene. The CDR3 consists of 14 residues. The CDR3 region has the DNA TGTGCCAGCAGCAGCCGACAGGGCGGTTCACCCCTCCACTTT. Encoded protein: CASSSRQGGSPLHF.

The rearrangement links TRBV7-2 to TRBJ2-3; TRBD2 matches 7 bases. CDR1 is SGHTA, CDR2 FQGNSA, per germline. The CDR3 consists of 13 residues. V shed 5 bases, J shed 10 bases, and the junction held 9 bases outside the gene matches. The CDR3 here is CASSERLARAQYF. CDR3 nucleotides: TGTGCCAGCAGCGAGAGACTAGCTCGAGCGCAGTATTTT.

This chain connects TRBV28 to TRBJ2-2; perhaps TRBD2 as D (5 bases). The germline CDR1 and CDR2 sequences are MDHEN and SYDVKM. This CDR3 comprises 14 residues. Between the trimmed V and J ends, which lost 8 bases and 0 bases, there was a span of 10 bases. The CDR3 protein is CASRAGTNTGELFF. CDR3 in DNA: TGTGCCAGCCGGGCGGGCACGAACACCGGGGAGCTGTTTTTT.

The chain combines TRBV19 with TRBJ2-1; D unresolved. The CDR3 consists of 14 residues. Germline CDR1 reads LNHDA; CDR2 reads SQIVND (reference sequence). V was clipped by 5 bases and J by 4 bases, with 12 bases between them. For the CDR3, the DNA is TGTGCCAGTAGTGAGGTAAATCCTTACAATGAGCAGTTCTTC. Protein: CASSEVNPYNEQFF.

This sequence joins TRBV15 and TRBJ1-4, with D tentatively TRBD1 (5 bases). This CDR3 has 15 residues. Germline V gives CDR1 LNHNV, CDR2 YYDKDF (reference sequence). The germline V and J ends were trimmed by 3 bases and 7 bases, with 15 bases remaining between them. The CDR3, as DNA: TGTGCCACCAGCAGTCTCAAGGGGTCGAGTGAAAAACTGTTTTTT. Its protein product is CATSSLKGSSEKLFF.